This TCR beta chain was obtained from a study of cytomegalovirus exposure and HLA in healthy donors. The CDR3 consists of 12 residues. V was pared by 0 bases and J by 4 bases, with 3 bases between. From germline, CDR1 is SGHVS and CDR2 FQNEAQ. PCR used 60 Vbeta primers and 13 Jbeta primers. This table comes from immunoSEQ multiplex PCR, and its TCRdb copy is limited to in-frame clones, with some not included. The table records about 180,000 clones, around 80% of them present only once. Whole-study findings and limits: Most sequenced TCRs were rare (though some public TCRs occurred in many donors). Cytomegalovirus association was assigned to about 150 TCR beta chains. Presence/absence analyses treated sequencing depth as roughly uniform across donors.

Comments on this clone: Antigen specificity is unknown.

Specimen: PBMCs. The gene calls are TRBV7-8 and TRBJ1-1; D ambiguous. This TCR came from a man aged 18-30 years in good health and CMV-seronegative. The CDR3: CASSLASTEAFF. The CDR3 bases are TGTGCCAGCAGCTTAGCCTCCACTGAAGCTTTCTTT.